This TCR beta chain was identified in a study of response to subunit inactivated influenza vaccine. TCRdb processed the RT-PCR reads anew with MiXCR; each CDR3 protein has one entry. Altogether around 170,000 distinct CDR3 sequences are present, roughly a tenth being singletons, with the ten largest covering 35% to 40%. Germline V gives CDR1 LGHNA, CDR2 YSLEER. The CDR3 has 15 amino acids. Trimming cost V 3 bases and J 0 bases, with 9 bases left between them. This clonotype originated in a man in his fifties or sixties who received an inactivated influenza vaccine. Source: CD8+ T cells sorted from PBMCs, taken less than 30 months after vaccination. This chain uses TRBV4-3 with TRBJ2-1; D assignment may be TRBD1 or TRBD2 (5 bases each). The CDR3 protein is CASSQGPPSYNEQFF. The CDR3 coding sequence is TGCGCCAGCAGCCAGGGACCGCCCTCCTACAATGAGCAGTTCTTC.